The rows below give T cell receptor beta chains drawn from one sample of a study of Graves' ophthalmopathy and Graves' hyperthyroidism. MiXCR, applied by TCRdb to the multiplex PCR reads, yields one record per CDR3 protein. The sample lists some 380,000 distinct CDR3 sequences; over 15% were seen once. The source material was peripheral blood. Receptors originate from a woman in her late teens or twenties with stable Graves' hyperthyroidism. CDR3s include the opening cysteine and the closing phenylalanine or tryptophan. The D gene is left open where the match is weak. Part of the rows lack a size; the others show once, few, many or a class for expanded clones.

many TRBJ1-1 TRBV12-3/TRBV12-4 NA TGTGCCAGCAGTCCCCCACTTCCGAACACTGAAGCTTTCTTT CASSPPLPNTEAFF
NA TRBJ2-7 TRBV5-5 NA TGTGCCAGCAGCGGTTCCTTCACCTACGAGCAGTACTTC CASSGSFTYEQYF
many TRBJ2-2 TRBV6-5 NA TGTGCCAGCAGCTGGATTCGGACAGCCTCGCCCGGGGAGCTGTTTTTT CASSWIRTASPGELFF
many TRBJ2-7 TRBV2 NA TGTGCCAGCAGTGAGCTAGACACCTCCTACGAGCAGTACTTC CASSELDTSYEQYF
NA TRBJ2-7 TRBV12-3/TRBV12-4 TRBD2 TGTGCCAGCAGTGTAGCGGGAGCGACCTACGAGCAGTACTTC CASSVAGATYEQYF
NA TRBJ2-5 TRBV18 NA TGTGCCAGCTCACCACCCCCCACCTACCAAGAGACCCAGTACTTC CASSPPPTYQETQYF
many TRBJ1-5 TRBV24-1 NA TGTGCCACCAGTGATCCTGGCAAGGGCAATCAGCCCCAGCATTTT CATSDPGKGNQPQHF
NA TRBJ1-6 TRBV28 NA TGTGCCAGCAGTTTATATGGATCACCCCTCCACTTT CASSLYGSPLHF
many TRBJ2-5 TRBV14 TRBD1 TGTGCCAGCAGTCAGCCGGGACAGGGTTTAGAGACCCAGTACTTC CASSQPGQGLETQYF
many TRBJ2-7 TRBV11-2 TRBD1 TGTGCCAGCAGCCCCGGGACAGGGGGCGTCGAGCAGTACTTC CASSPGTGGVEQYF
many TRBJ1-1 TRBV12-3/TRBV12-4 NA TGTGCCAGCAGTTTGTGGCAAAACACTGAAGCTTTCTTT CASSLWQNTEAFF
many TRBJ2-2 TRBV12-3/TRBV12-4 NA TGTGCCAGCAGTTTAAGGGGTGACACCGGGGAGCTGTTTTTT CASSLRGDTGELFF
many TRBJ2-7 TRBV6-2/TRBV6-3 NA TGTGCCAGCAGTACAAGGTCCGGGGGCGGCACCTACGAGCAGTACTTC CASSTRSGGGTYEQYF
many TRBJ1-2 TRBV20-1 NA TGCAGTGCCTCCCCTGACCCGGCGAGCTATGGCTACACCTTC CSASPDPASYGYTF
NA TRBJ1-3 TRBV6-1 NA TGTGCCAGCAGTGAAGTGATGGAGGCCTCTGGAAACACCATATATTTT CASSEVMEASGNTIYF
many TRBJ2-5 TRBV7-2 NA TGTGCCAGCAGCTTAGGACCAGTCCAAGAGACCCAGTACTTC CASSLGPVQETQYF
many TRBJ1-1 TRBV19 NA TGTGCCAGTAGTAGGGGACGGGAGCCTGAAGCTTTCTTT CASSRGREPEAFF
few TRBJ2-5 TRBV7-2 NA TGTGCCAGCAGCTTAACCGCACTAGGAGAGACCCAGTACTTC CASSLTALGETQYF
NA TRBJ1-3 TRBV4-1 NA TGCGCCAGCAGCCAAGTGCCGGGGGGAAACACCATATATTTT CASSQVPGGNTIYF
NA TRBJ2-2 TRBV5-1 NA TGCGCCAGCAGCTTTCGGTCGGCGTTCGGGGGGAACACCGGGGAGCTGTTTTTT CASSFRSAFGGNTGELFF
many TRBJ1-3 TRBV7-8 NA TGTGCCAGCAGCTCCGGAGCCTTCTCTGGAAACACCATATATTTT CASSSGAFSGNTIYF
many TRBJ2-2 TRBV6-4 NA TGTGCCAGCAAAGTGGCCGGGGAGCTGTTTTTT CASKVAGELFF
NA TRBJ2-5 TRBV27 NA TGTGCCAGCAGTTATAGCGGCATGGGGGCCCAGTACTTC CASSYSGMGAQYF
many TRBJ1-1 TRBV5-1 NA TGCGCCAGCAGCCCACAGGGAGGTCCTGAAGCTTTCTTT CASSPQGGPEAFF
NA TRBJ1-2 TRBV2 NA TGTGCCAGCAGTTTGACGGTCTCTAACTATGGCTACACCTTC CASSLTVSNYGYTF
NA TRBJ1-2 TRBV4-2 NA TGTGCCAGCAGCCAAGGAGAGACAGAAAACTATGGCTACACCTTC CASSQGETENYGYTF
many TRBJ1-2 TRBV5-1 TRBD1 TGCGCCAGCAGCGACGATGGACAGGGCTATGGCTACACCTTC CASSDDGQGYGYTF